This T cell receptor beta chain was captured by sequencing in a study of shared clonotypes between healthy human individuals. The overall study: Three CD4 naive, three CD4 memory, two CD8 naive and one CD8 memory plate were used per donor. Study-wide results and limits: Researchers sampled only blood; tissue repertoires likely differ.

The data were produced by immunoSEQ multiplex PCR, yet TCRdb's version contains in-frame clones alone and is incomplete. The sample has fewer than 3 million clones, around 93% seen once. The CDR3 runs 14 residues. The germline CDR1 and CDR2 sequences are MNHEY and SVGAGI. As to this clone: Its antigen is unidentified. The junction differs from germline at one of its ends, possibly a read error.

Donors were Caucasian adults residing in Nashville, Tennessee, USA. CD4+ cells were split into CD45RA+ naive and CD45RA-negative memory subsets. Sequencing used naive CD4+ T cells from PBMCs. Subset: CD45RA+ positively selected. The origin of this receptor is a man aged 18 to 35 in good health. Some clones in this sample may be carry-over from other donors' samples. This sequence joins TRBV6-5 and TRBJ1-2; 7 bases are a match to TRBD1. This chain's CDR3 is CAISDGQANYGYTF. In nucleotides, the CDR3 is TGTGCCATCAGTGACGGACAGGCTAACTATGGCTACACCTTC.